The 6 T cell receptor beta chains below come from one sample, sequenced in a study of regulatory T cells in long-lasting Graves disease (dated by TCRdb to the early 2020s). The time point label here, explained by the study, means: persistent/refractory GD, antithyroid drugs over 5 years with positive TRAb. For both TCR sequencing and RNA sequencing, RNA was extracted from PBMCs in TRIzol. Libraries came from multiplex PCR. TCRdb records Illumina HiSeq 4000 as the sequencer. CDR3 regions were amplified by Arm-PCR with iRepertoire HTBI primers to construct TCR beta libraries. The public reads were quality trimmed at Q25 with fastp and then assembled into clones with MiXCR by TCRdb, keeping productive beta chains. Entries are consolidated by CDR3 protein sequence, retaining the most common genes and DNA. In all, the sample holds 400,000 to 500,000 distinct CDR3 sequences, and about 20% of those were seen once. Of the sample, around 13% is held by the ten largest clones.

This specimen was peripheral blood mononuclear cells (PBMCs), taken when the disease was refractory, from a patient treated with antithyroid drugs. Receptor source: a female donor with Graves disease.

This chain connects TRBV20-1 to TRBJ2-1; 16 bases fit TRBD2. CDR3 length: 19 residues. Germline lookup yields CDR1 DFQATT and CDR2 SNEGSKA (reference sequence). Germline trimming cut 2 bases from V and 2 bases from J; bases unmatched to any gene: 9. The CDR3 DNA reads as TGCAGTGCTAGACAACCCGGGACTAGCGGGAGGGCCCCCTACAATGAGCAGTTCTTC. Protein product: CSARQPGTSGRAPYNEQFF.

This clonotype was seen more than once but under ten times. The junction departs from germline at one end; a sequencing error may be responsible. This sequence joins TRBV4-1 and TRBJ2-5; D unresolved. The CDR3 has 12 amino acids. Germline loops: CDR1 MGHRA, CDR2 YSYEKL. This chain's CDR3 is CASSHPQETQYF. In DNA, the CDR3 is TGTGCCAGCAGCCATCCACAAGAGACCCAGTACTTC.

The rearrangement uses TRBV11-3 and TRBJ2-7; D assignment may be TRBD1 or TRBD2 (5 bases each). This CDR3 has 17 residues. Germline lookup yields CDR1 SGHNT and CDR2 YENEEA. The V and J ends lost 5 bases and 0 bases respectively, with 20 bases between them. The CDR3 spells CASSPSGLGRSSYEQYF. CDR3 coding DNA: TGTGCCAGCAGCCCTTCGGGCTTGGGACGTAGCTCCTACGAGCAGTACTTC.

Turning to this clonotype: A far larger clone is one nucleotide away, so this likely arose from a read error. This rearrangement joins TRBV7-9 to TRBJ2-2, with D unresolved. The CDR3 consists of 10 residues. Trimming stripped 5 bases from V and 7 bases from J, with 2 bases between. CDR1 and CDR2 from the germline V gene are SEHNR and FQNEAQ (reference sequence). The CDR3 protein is CASSIGELFF. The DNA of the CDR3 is TGTGCCAGCAGCATCGGGGAGCTGTTTTTT.

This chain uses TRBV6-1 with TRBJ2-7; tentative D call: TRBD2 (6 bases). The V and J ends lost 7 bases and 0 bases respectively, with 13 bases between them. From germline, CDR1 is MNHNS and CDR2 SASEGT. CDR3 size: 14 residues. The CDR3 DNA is TGTGCCAGCAATAAAGCGGAGGGCTCCTACGAGCAGTACTTC. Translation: CASNKAEGSYEQYF.

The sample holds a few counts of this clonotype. The CDR3 DNA is TGCGCCAGCAGCTTCAGACAGTTCCTGCAAGAGACCCAGTACTTC. Translated: CASSFRQFLQETQYF. The chain has TRBV5-1 and TRBJ2-5; perhaps TRBD1 as D (5 bases). The V end lost 2 bases, the J end lost 2 bases, and 13 bases lay between the germline ends. This CDR3 is built from 15 residues. Germline V lookup: CDR1 SGHRS, CDR2 YFSETQ.